Following are 18 T cell receptor beta chains from one sample sequenced in a study of CD4 T cells in relation to SARS-CoV-2 and coronaviruses. The table came from immunoSEQ multiplex PCR; TCRdb's copy has only in-frame clones and leaves some out. In the table there are 25,000 to 35,000 clones, over 60% of which are singletons. These receptors' antigens are unknown. The sequenced sample was memory CD4+ T cells from PBMCs, cultured in vitro. The receptors come from an adult with COVID-19.

CDR3 loop: CASRHTNYEQYF. The CDR3 DNA is TGTGCCAGCAGGCACACTAACTACGAGCAGTACTTC. The gene calls are TRBV6-5 and TRBJ2-7; D gene unclear. The CDR3 sequence is 12 residues long. The V and J ends lost 6 bases and 3 bases respectively, with 9 bases between them. Germline V lookup: CDR1 MNHEY, CDR2 SVGAGI.

CDR3 sequence (DNA): TGTGCCAGTACCCCACAGGGAGGGCAGCCCCAGCATTTT. Translation: CASTPQGGQPQHF. V usage is TRBV19 and J usage is TRBJ1-5; a possible D gene is TRBD1 (6 bases). The germline CDR1 and CDR2 sequences are LNHDA and SQIVND (reference sequence). The CDR3 length is 13 residues. V dropped 7 bases and J dropped 7 bases, with 14 bases sitting between them.

The V gene is TRBV4-2, the J gene TRBJ1-4, with 12 bases fitting TRBD1. V shed 0 bases and J 7 bases; nucleotides not matched to a gene: 3. The CDR3 is 16 residues long. The germline CDR1 and CDR2 sequences are LGHNA and YNFKEQ. CDR3 DNA: TGTGCCAGCAGCCAAGATGGGGGACAGGGGGCTGAAAAACTGTTTTTT. This codes for CASSQDGGQGAEKLFF.

The rearrangement joins TRBV9 to TRBJ2-5; D is possibly TRBD1 or TRBD2 (5 bases each). Germline assignment: CDR1 SGDLS and CDR2 YYNGEE. V was cut by 4 bases and J by 6 bases, with 16 bases left in between. This CDR3 spans 14 amino acids. CDR3 protein: CASSLDSGGQTQYF. The CDR3, as DNA: TGTGCCAGCAGCCTCGACAGTGGGGGACAGACCCAGTACTTC.

The chain's CDR3 is CASKQAGTGGVYTEAFF. For the CDR3, the DNA is TGCGCCAGCAAGCAAGCCGGGACAGGGGGAGTGTACACTGAAGCTTTCTTT. V usage is TRBV5-1 and J usage is TRBJ1-1; TRBD1 agrees at 11 bases. Per germline, CDR1 SGHRS and CDR2 YFSETQ. Losses at the gene ends were 6 bases for V and 3 bases for J; bases not matched to a gene: 13. This CDR3 has 17 residues.

This chain connects TRBV13 to TRBJ1-4; 9 nucleotides match TRBD1. This CDR3 is 18 amino acids long. Germline V gene lookup returns CDR1 PRHDT and CDR2 FYEKMQ (reference sequence). Trimming removed 3 bases from V and 5 bases from J; junction bases left unmatched: 13. The CDR3 loop reads CASSFGQGKTYPNEKLFF. The CDR3 DNA follows: TGTGCCAGCAGCTTCGGACAGGGGAAAACCTATCCAAATGAAAAACTGTTTTTT.

The chain recombines TRBV6-2 or TRBV6-3 with TRBJ2-7; tentative D call: TRBD1 (6 bases). V lost 5 bases, J lost 3 bases, and 29 bases lay in between. Germline V gene sequence: CDR1 MNHEY, CDR2 SVGEGT. There are 19 residues in the CDR3. The DNA of the CDR3 is TGTGCCAGCAGTGTCGACACCTTTGAAGAGACAGGAACGCGCTACGAGCAGTACTTC. It specifies CASSVDTFEETGTRYEQYF.

The V and J genes are TRBV19 and TRBJ2-5, with 9 bases fitting TRBD1. CDR1 LNHDA and CDR2 SQIVND come from the germline V gene (reference sequence). This CDR3 has 16 amino acids. J gave up 5 bases and V 6 bases, and 13 bases lay outside the gene matches. This CDR3 is CASRRTGTGIGETQYF. The DNA of the CDR3 is TGTGCCAGTAGGAGAACCGGGACAGGGATTGGGGAGACCCAGTACTTC.

The chain has TRBV10-2 and TRBJ2-7, with 9 positions matching TRBD2. Trimming at V came to 6 bases and at J to 2 bases, leaving 8 bases not matched to a gene. CDR3 length equals 15 residues. CDR1 is WSHSY and CDR2 is SAAADI in the germline V gene. Here the CDR3 DNA reads TGCGCCAGCAGGACTGGACTAGCGACCCCCTACGAGCAGTACTTC. Its protein is CASRTGLATPYEQYF.

This clone has a single count. The chain combines TRBV14 with TRBJ2-5, with unresolved D. V was trimmed by 2 bases and J by 5 bases, leaving 9 bases between them. CDR3 length equals 13 residues. The germline gives CDR1 SGHDN, CDR2 FVKESK. DNA for the CDR3: TGTGCCAGCAGCCAATGGGTCGCGGAGACCCAGTACTTC. It yields the protein CASSQWVAETQYF.

The rearrangement joins TRBV5-1 to TRBJ2-2; the match to TRBD2 covers 9 bases. The CDR3 spans 17 residues. The V segment lost 1 base and the J segment 1 base; nucleotides outside the gene matches: 5. The germline CDR1 and CDR2 sequences are SGHRS and YFSETQ. For the CDR3, the DNA is TGCGCCAGCAGCTTGTCCGCACTAGCGGGGAACACCGGGGAGCTGTTTTTT. It is translated as CASSLSALAGNTGELFF.

This clone was detected a few times. This chain links TRBV7-9 with TRBJ1-2; D is uncertain. The CDR3 extends over 13 amino acids. V lost 3 bases, J lost 4 bases, and 9 bases lay in between. Germline V gene data show CDR1 as SEHNR and CDR2 as FQNEAQ (reference sequence). This CDR3 reads CASSFGLGYGYTF. The CDR3 DNA reads TGTGCCAGCAGCTTTGGTTTGGGCTATGGCTACACCTTC.

This clone has only one observation. J is TRBJ2-1 and V is TRBV28; TRBD1 aligns across 9 bases. This CDR3 region has 14 residues. V dropped 8 bases and J dropped 9; count of bases not matched to a gene: 11. Germline V gene lookup returns CDR1 MDHEN and CDR2 SYDVKM. The CDR3 bases are TGTGCCAGCGCAACAGGGGGCACAATCCGTGAGCAGTTCTTC. This gives the protein CASATGGTIREQFF.

This clone was seen a handful of times. The V and J genes are TRBV5-1 and TRBJ2-3; 7 nucleotides agree with TRBD2. Germline CDR1 and CDR2: SGHRS and YFSETQ. V lost 5 bases to trimming and J lost 6 bases; unmatched junction nucleotides: 6. This CDR3 contains 13 residues. The CDR3 loop reads CASSQSGMDTQYF. In DNA, the CDR3 is TGCGCCAGCAGTCAAAGCGGGATGGATACGCAGTATTTT.

The rearrangement uses TRBV5-6 and TRBJ2-7; D uncertain. Germline CDR1 is SGHDT and CDR2 is YYEEEE. V gave up 4 bases and J gave up 0 bases, with 8 bases separating them. This CDR3 is built from 13 residues. DNA for the CDR3: TGTGCCAGCAGCCCACAGAGCTCCTACGAGCAGTACTTC. This sequence encodes CASSPQSSYEQYF. Combining the CDR3 with reference TRBV5-6 and TRBJ2-7 gives the whole variable domain DAGVTQSPTHLIKTRGQQVTLRCSPKSGHDTVSWYQQALGQGPQFIFQYYEEEERQRGNFPDRFSGHQFPNYSSELNVNALLLGDSALYLCASSPQSSYEQYFGPGTRLTVT.

The rearrangement links TRBV3-1 (or the pseudogene TRBV3-2) to TRBJ1-1; 8 bases align to TRBD1. The CDR3 contains 14 residues. J gave up 5 bases and V 6 bases, and 8 bases lay outside the gene matches. Germline V CDR1 and CDR2: LGHDT, YNNKEL (reference sequence). The CDR3: CASSHDRGGTEAFF. The DNA of the CDR3 is TGTGCCAGCAGTCACGACAGGGGTGGTACTGAAGCTTTCTTT.

The V call is TRBV9, the J call TRBJ2-5; no reliable D call. This CDR3 is 15 amino acids long. Trimming pared 0 bases from V and 2 bases from J, leaving 11 bases between. Per the germline V gene, CDR1 is SGDLS and CDR2 is YYNGEE. DNA for the CDR3: TGTGCCAGCAGCGTAGGGGCAGGAGTTCAAGAGACCCAGTACTTC. The encoded protein is CASSVGAGVQETQYF.

In nucleotides, the CDR3 is TGTGCCAGTAGTATAAGTTCCTTCGCCAATGAGCAGTTCTTC. It translates to CASSISSFANEQFF. The rearrangement uses TRBV19 and TRBJ2-1; D is undetermined. The CDR3 totals 14 residues. V gave up 2 bases and J gave up 6 bases, with 11 bases separating them. Germline V gene lookup returns CDR1 LNHDA and CDR2 SQIVND (reference sequence). The variable domain in full, completed from reference TRBV19 and TRBJ2-1, reads DGGITQSPKYLFRKEGQNVTLSCEQNLNHDAMYWYRQDPGQGLRLIYYSQIVNDFQKGDIAEGYSVSREKKESFPLTVTSAQKNPTAFYLCASSISSFANEQFFGPGTRLTVL.